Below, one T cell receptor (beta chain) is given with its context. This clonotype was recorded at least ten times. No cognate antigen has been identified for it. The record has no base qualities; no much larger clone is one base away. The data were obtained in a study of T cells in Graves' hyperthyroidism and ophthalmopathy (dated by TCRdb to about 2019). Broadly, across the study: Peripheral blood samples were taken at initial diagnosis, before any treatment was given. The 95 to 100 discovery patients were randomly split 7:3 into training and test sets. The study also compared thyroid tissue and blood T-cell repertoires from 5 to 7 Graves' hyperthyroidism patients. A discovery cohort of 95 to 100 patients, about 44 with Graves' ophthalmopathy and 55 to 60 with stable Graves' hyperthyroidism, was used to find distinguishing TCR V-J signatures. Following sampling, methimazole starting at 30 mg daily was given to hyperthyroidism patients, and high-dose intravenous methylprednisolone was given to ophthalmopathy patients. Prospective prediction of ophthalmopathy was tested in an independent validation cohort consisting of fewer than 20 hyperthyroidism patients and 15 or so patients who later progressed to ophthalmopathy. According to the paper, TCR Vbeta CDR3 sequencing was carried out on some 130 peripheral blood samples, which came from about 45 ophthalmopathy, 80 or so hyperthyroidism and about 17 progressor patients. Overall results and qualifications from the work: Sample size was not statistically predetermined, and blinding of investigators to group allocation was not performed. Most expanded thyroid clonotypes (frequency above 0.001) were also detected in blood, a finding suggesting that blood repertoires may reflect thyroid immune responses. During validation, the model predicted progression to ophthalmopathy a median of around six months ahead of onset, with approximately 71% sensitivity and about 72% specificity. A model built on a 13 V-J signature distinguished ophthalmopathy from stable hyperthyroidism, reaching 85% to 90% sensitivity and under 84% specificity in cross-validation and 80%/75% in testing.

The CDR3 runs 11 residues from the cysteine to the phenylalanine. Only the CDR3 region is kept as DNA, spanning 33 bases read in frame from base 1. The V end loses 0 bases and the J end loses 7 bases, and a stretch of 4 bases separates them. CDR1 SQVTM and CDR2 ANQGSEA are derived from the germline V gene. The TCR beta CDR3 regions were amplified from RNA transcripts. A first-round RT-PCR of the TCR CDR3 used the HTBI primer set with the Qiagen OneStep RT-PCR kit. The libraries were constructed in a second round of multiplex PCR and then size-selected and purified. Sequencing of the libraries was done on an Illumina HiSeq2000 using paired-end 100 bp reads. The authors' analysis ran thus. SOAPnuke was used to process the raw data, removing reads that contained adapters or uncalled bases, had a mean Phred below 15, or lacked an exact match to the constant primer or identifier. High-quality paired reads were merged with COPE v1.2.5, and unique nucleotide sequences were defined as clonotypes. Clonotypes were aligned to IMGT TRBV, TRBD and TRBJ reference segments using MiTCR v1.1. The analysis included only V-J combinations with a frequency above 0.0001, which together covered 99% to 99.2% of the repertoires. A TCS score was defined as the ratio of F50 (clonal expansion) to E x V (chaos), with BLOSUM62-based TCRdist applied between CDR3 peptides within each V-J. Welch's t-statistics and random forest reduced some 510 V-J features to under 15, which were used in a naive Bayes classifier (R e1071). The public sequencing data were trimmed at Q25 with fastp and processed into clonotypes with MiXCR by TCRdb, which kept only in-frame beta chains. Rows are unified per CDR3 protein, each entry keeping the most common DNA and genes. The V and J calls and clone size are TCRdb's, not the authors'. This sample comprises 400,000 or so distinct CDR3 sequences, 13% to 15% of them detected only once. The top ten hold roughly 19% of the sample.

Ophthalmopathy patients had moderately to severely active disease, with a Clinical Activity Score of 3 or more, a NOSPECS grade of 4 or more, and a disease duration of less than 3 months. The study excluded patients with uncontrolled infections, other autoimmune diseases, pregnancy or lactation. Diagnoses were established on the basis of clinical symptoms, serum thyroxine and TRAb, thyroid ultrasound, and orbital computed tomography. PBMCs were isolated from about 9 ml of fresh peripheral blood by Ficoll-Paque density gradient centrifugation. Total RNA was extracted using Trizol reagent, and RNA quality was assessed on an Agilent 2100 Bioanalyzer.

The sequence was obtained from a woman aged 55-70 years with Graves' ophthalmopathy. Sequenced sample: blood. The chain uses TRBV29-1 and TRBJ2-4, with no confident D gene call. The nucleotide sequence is TGCAGCGTTGAAGATTCGAACATTCAGTACTTC. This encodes CSVEDSNIQYF. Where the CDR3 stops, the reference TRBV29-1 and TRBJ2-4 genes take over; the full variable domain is SAVISQKPSRDICQRGTSLTIQCQVDSQVTMMFWYRQQPGQSLTLIATANQGSEATYESGFVIDKFPISRPNLTFSTLTVSNMSPEDSSIYLCSVEDSNIQYFGAGTRLSVL.